This T cell receptor (beta chain) was captured by sequencing in a study of T cell responses to AZD1222 COVID-19 vaccine (TCRdb year 2021). About the study as a whole: AZD1222 recipients with second doses at about 4 weeks or about 12 weeks were pooled, because spike-specific TCR depth and breadth did not differ between schedules. Trial participants were enrolled by age into 18-55, 56-69 and 70-plus year subgroups, with about 150, 28 and 57 TCR-sequenced participants respectively. TCR sequencing was performed for roughly 250 trial participants, of whom about 200 were given two doses of AZD1222 and around 26 were given two doses of MenACWY control vaccine. Summary of the overall study and its limitations: Only 5 to 7 AZD1222 recipients were SARS-CoV-2 seropositive at baseline, limiting conclusions about previously exposed vaccinees. Reportedly, almost half of the unique spike-specific TCRs recognized epitopes lying outside the regions that are mutated in the B.1.351 and B.1.1.7 variants. CD4 TCRs associated with the vaccine covered the entire spike protein, and the dominant responses were in regions 160-218 and 743-854. Because no day 14 peak-response samples were available, repertoires were characterized only after the peak T cell response. Spike-specific TCR breadth and depth rose significantly after two AZD1222 doses compared with day 0 and with MenACWY recipients. In the small 56-69-year group, the increase in depth fell short of significance, most likely because of low power. Most participants were white British and females outnumbered males, and the authors suggested that clonal diversity may have been underestimated.

As for this clone: Its binding antigen is unknown. No clone much larger than this one lies a single base away; base qualities are absent.

The CDR3 regions of human TCRbeta chains were subjected to immunosequencing. In the source study's methods: Repertoire TCRs were matched against a reference library of SARS-CoV-2-specific TCRs generated with the MIRA antigen-specificity platform. Breadth was defined as the fraction of unique TCRs that were SARS-CoV-2-associated, and depth was defined as the fraction of total T cells that were SARS-CoV-2-associated. Using the MIRA data, each spike-specific TCR was assigned both to the spike region to which the TCR was reactive and to a CD4 or CD8 class. Log10-transformed breadth and depth values were compared by one-way ANOVA with Sidak's multiple comparisons tests. Imported from immuneACCESS, the table was reduced by TCRdb to in-frame sequences with V and J called. These copies leave out some clones; in studies compared against another copy, an unresolved V gene accounts for under half, and the cause of the remainder is not known. The V and J calls and clone size come from that table; D and trimming were worked out from the DNA. A total of 100,000 to 110,000 clones appear in this sample, approximately 90% of them only once. The top ten hold around a sixth of the sample.

CDR1 MDHEN and CDR2 SYDVKM were looked up in the germline V gene. V ends up 4 bases short and J 12 bases short, with an unmatched junction base count of 16. The CDR3 sequence holds 15 residues, the cysteine and phenylalanine included. The kept DNA is CDR3 alone, 45 bases in frame from the first base. The sample's time point, from its label and the paper: baseline before first vaccination. The vaccinee samples were drawn from two UK trials, COV001 and COV002, one of which was a single-blind randomized controlled phase 2/3 trial testing AZD1222 (ChAdOx1 nCoV-19) in healthy adults. For TCRbeta chain sequencing, PBMC samples from trial participants were taken at day 0 and at day 28 after the second dose.

The chain employs TRBV28 and TRBJ2-7; 9 bases in between match TRBD2. The sequence derives from an adult in good health. The sequences come from peripheral blood, collected on day 0 of AZD1222 vaccination. The sequenced DNA: TGTGCCAGCAGTTACCAGCGGGGGGCGCGTGAGAAGGCGTACTTC. This yields the protein CASSYQRGAREKAYF.